Here is one T cell receptor beta chain with its context. Its specificity is not known. This sample was included in a study of T cells after yellow fever vaccination. The study's findings and limits: Abundant clonotypes (contaminants from the bulk population) could be present in FACS-sorted repertoires.

TCRdb redid the calling of the 5' RACE reads with MiXCR, one entry per CDR3 protein. The repertoire has approximately 120,000 distinct CDR3 sequences, over 12% of them found once; the top ten carry around 46%. V lost 3 bases and J lost 0, with 15 bases in between. The CDR3 totals 16 residues. CDR1 SGDLS and CDR2 YYNGEE come from the germline V gene. The TCR originated in a man younger than 30 who received the YFV17D yellow fever vaccine. The chain employs TRBV9 and TRBJ1-1; TRBD1 is a possible D gene (6 bases). The source material was CD8+ T cells sorted from PBMCs, sampled 5 days after the yellow fever booster vaccination. CDR3 residues: CASSALNRVMNTEAFF. For the CDR3, the DNA is TGTGCCAGCAGCGCACTCAACAGGGTCATGAACACTGAAGCTTTCTTT.